This passage covers 5 T cell receptor beta chains from one sample sequenced in a study of T cells in Graves' hyperthyroidism and ophthalmopathy. RNA transcripts served as the template for amplifying TCR beta CDR3 regions. When the TCR CDR3 underwent first-round RT-PCR, the HTBI primer set was used. TCRdb passed the multiplex PCR reads through MiXCR, listing each CDR3 protein once. Of 250,000 to 300,000 distinct CDR3 sequences listed, 13% to 15% are singletons. The source material was blood. The receptors shown here come from a woman in her forties or fifties with Graves' hyperthyroidism that later progressed to Graves' ophthalmopathy.

This clonotype was seen only a few times. The gene calls are TRBV4-1 and TRBJ1-2; TRBD1 might be the D (6 bases). From germline, CDR1 is MGHRA and CDR2 YSYEKL. V was clipped by 2 bases and J by 8 bases, with 27 bases between them. The CDR3 is made up of 18 amino acids. CDR3 loop: CASSQFWDNMSPTLGYTF. CDR3 sequence (DNA): TGCGCCAGCAGCCAATTTTGGGACAATATGAGCCCTACTCTAGGCTACACCTTC.

As for this clonotype: A much larger clone lies one base from this, so it may be a read error. This sequence joins TRBV27 and TRBJ1-6; D is unresolved. The CDR3 is 12 residues long. The germline CDR1 and CDR2 sequences are MNHEY and SMNVEV (reference sequence). CDR3 bases: TGTGCCGGCAGTAAACAGAATTCACCCCTCCACTTT. Translation gives CAGSKQNSPLHF.

This chain joins TRBV20-1 and TRBJ1-4, with D possibly matching TRBD1 (5 bases). V lost 0 bases and J lost 3, with 8 bases in between. Germline V gene data show CDR1 as DFQATT and CDR2 as SNEGSKA (reference sequence). This CDR3 is built from 14 residues. Written as DNA, the CDR3 is TGCAGTGCTAGAGATCTGGGGCCTAATGAAAAACTGTTTTTT. The encoded protein is CSARDLGPNEKLFF.

Many counts were recorded for this clonotype. The chain links TRBV6-1 to TRBJ2-1, with a tentative D call TRBD1 (5 bases). The CDR3 has 15 residues. Germline V lookup: CDR1 MNHNS, CDR2 SASEGT. Trimming stripped 1 base from V and 1 base from J, with 8 bases between. In nucleotides, the CDR3 is TGTGCCAGCAGTGAAGGCCAGGGATCCTACAATGAGCAGTTCTTC. It translates to CASSEGQGSYNEQFF.

This clonotype has a count of ten or more. Here the CDR3 reads CATSDVGGLAGRYNEQFF. DNA of the CDR3: TGTGCCACCAGTGACGTCGGGGGACTAGCGGGAAGATACAATGAGCAGTTCTTC. The chain is built from TRBV24-1 and TRBJ2-1, with 13 positions matching TRBD2. The V segment lost 4 bases and the J segment 4 bases; nucleotides outside the gene matches: 9. The length of the CDR3 is 18 residues. The germline gives CDR1 KGHDR, CDR2 SFDVKD.